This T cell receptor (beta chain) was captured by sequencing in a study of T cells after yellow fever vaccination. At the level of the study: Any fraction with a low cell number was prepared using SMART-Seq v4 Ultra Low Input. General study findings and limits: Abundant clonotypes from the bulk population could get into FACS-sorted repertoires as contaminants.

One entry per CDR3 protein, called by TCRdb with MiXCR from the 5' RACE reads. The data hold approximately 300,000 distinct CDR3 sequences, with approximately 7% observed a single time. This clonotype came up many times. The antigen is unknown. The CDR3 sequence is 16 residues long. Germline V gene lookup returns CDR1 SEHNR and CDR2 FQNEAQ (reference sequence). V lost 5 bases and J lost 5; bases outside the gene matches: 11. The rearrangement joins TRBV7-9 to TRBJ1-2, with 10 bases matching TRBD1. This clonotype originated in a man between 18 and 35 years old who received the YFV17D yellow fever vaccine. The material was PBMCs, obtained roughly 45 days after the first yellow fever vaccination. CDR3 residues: CASSQAGTGALYGYTF. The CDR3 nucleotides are TGTGCCAGCAGCCAAGCCGGGACAGGGGCTCTATATGGCTACACCTTC.